This T cell receptor beta chain was retrieved from a study of CD8+CD57+ T cells in acquired aplastic anemia. Germline V gives CDR1 ENHRY, CDR2 SYGVKD. The CDR3 has 15 residues. Trimming took off 3 bases at V and 0 bases at J, with 10 bases between the two ends. Individuals selected for sequencing had exhibited CD8+CD57+ cell expansion on flow cytometry. Profiles of TCR beta VDJ and CDR3 were generated from a genomic DNA template. TCRdb re-analysed the reads in MiXCR, keeping a single row per CDR3 protein. The sample holds 150,000 to 200,000 distinct CDR3 sequences, 40% to 55% seen once. This rearrangement joins TRBV10-3 to TRBJ2-3; D is uncertain. The receptor's source is a human donor with aplastic anemia. The sample taken for sequencing was sorted CD4+, CD8+, or CD8+CD57+ T cells (not recorded which) from PBMCs. The DNA of the CDR3 is TGTGCCATCAGTGACCCCACGGTTAGCACAGATACGCAGTATTTT. This sequence encodes CAISDPTVSTDTQYF.